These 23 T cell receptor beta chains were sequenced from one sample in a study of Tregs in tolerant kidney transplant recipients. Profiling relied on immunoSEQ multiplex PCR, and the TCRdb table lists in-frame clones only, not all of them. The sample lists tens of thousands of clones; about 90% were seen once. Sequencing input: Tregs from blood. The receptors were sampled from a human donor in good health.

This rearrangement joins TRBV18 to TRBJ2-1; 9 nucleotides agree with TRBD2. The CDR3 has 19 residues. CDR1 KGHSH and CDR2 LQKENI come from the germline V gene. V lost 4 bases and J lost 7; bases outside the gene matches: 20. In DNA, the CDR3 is TGTGCCAGCTCACTTGGACTAGGGCGGGAGGGCCTTGGAGTGAATGAGCAGTTCTTC. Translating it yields CASSLGLGREGLGVNEQFF.

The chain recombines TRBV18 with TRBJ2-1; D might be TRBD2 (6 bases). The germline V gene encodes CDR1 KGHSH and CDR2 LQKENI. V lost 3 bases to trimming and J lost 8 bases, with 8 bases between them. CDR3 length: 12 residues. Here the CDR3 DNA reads TGTGCCAGCTCACCGGCGGGGTATGAGCAGTTCTTC. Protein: CASSPAGYEQFF.

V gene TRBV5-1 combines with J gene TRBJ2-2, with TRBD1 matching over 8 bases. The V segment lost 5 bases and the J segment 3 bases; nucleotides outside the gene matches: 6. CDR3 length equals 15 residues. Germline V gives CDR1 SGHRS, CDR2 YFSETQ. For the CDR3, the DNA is TGCGCCAGCAGGCTGAGGACAGGGTACACCGGGGAGCTGTTTTTT. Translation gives CASRLRTGYTGELFF.

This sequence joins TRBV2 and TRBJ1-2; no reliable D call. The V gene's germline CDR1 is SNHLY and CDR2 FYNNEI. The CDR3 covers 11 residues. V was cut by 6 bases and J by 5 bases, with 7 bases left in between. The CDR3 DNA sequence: TGTGCCAGCAGGGGCCGGTATGGCTACACCTTC. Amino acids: CASRGRYGYTF.

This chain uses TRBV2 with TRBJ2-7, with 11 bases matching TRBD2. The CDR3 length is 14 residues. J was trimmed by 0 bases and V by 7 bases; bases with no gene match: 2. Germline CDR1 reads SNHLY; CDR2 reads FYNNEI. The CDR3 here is CASKTSGSSYEQYF. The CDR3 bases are TGTGCCAGCAAAACTAGCGGGAGCTCCTACGAGCAGTACTTC.

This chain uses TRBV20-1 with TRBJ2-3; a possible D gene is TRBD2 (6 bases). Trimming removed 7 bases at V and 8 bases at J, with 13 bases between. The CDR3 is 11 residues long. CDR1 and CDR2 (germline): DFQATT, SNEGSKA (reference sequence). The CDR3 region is CSGDSSGTQYF. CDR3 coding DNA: TGCAGTGGGGACTCCTCGGGTACGCAGTATTTT.

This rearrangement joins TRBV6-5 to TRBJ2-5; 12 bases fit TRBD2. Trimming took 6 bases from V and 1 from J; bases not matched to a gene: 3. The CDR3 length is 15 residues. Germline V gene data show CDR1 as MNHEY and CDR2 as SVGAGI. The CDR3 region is CASSWTSGAQETQYF. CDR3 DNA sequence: TGTGCCAGCAGCTGGACTAGCGGGGCCCAAGAGACCCAGTACTTC.

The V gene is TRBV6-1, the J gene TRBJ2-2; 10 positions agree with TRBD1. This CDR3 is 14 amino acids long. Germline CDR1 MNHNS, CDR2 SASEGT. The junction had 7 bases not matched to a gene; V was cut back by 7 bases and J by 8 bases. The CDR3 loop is CASNGDRGRGELFF. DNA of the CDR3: TGTGCCAGCAATGGGGACAGGGGTAGAGGGGAGCTGTTTTTT.

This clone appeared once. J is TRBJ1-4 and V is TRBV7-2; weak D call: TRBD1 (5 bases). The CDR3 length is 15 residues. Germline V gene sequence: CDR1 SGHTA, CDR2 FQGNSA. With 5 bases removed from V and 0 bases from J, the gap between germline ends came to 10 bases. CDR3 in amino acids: CASSPGRATNEKLFF. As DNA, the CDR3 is TGTGCCAGCAGCCCGGGACGGGCAACTAATGAAAAACTGTTTTTT.

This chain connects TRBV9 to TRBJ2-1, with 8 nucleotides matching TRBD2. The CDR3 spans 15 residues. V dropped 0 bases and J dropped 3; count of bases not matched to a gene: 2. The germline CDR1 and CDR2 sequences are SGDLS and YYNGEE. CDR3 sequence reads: CASSVAGGIYNEQFF. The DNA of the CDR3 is TGTGCCAGCAGCGTAGCGGGGGGGATCTACAATGAGCAGTTCTTC.

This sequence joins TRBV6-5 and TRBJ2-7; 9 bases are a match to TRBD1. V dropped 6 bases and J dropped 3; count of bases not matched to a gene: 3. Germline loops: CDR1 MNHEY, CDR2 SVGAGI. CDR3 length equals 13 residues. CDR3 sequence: CASRGQGYYEQYF. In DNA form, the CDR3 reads TGTGCCAGCAGGGGACAGGGCTACTACGAGCAGTACTTC.

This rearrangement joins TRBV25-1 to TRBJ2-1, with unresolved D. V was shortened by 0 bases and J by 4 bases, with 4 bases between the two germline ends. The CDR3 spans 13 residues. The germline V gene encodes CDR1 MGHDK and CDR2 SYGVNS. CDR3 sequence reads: CASSEYGYNEQFF. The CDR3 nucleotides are TGTGCCAGCAGTGAATACGGATACAATGAGCAGTTCTTC.

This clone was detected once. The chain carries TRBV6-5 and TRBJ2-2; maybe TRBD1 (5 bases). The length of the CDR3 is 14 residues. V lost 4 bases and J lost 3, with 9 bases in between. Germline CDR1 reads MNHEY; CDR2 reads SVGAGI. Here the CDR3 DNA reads TGTGCCAGCAGTTGGATCAGGGACACCGGGGAGCTGTTTTTT. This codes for CASSWIRDTGELFF.

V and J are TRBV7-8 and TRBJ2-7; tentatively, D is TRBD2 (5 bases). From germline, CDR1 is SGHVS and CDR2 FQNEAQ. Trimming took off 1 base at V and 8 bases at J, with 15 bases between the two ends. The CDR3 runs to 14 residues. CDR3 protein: CASSLGPGETQQYF. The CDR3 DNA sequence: TGTGCCAGCAGCTTAGGGCCCGGGGAAACCCAGCAGTACTTC.

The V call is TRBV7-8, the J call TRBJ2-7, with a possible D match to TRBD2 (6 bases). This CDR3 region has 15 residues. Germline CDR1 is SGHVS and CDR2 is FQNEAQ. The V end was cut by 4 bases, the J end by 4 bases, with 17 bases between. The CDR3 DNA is TGTGCCAGCAGCTGGGGGGTCGTGGGCGGGTACGAGCAGTACTTC. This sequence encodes CASSWGVVGGYEQYF.

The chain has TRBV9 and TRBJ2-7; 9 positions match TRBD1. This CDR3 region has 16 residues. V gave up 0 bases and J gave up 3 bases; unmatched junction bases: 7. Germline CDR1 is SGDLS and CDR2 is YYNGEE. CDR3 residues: CASSVAPGQGNYEQYF. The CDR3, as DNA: TGTGCCAGCAGCGTAGCACCGGGACAGGGCAACTACGAGCAGTACTTC.

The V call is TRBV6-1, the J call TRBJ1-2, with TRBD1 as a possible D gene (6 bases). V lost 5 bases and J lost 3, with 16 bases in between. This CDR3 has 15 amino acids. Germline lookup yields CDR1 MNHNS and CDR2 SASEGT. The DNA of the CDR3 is TGTGCCAGCAGTCAACGAACAGGGACCCACTATGGCTACACCTTC. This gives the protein CASSQRTGTHYGYTF.

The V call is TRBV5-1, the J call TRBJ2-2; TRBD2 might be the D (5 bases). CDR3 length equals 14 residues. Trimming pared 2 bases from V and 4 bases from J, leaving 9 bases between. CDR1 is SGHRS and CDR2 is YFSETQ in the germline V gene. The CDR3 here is CASSLGSPTGELFF. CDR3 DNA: TGCGCCAGCAGCTTAGGGAGTCCCACCGGGGAGCTGTTTTTT.

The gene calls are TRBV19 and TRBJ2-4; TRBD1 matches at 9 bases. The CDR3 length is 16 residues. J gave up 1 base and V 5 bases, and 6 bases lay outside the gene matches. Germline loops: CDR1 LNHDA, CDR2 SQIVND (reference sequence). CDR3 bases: TGTGCCAGTAGTCCACACAGGGGGCCGGCCAAAAACATTCAGTACTTC. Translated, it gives CASSPHRGPAKNIQYF.

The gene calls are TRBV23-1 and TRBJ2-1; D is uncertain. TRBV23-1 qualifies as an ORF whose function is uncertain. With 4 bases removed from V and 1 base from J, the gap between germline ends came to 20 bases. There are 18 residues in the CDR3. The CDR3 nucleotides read TGCGCCAGCAGTCGCCCCCGCCGGCGCAACATTTCCTACAATGAGCAGTTCTTC. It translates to CASSRPRRRNISYNEQFF.

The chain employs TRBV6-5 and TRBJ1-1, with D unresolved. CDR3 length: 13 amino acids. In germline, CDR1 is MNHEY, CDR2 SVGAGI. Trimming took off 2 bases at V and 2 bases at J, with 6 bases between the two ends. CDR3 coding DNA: TGTGCCAGCAGTTACGAGGCCAACACTGAAGCTTTCTTT. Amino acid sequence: CASSYEANTEAFF.

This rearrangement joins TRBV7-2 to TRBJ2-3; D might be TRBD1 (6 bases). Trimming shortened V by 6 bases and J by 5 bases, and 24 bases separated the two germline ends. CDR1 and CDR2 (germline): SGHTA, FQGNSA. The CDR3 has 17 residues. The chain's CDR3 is CASRPRGGGMFKDTQYF. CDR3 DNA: TGTGCCAGCAGACCGCGAGGGGGTGGAATGTTCAAAGATACGCAGTATTTT.

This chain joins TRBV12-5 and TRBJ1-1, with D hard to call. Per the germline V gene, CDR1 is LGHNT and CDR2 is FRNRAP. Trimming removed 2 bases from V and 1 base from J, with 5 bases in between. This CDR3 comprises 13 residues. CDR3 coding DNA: TGTGCTAGTGGTTTGCGCGGGAACACTGAAGCTTTCTTT. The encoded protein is CASGLRGNTEAFF.